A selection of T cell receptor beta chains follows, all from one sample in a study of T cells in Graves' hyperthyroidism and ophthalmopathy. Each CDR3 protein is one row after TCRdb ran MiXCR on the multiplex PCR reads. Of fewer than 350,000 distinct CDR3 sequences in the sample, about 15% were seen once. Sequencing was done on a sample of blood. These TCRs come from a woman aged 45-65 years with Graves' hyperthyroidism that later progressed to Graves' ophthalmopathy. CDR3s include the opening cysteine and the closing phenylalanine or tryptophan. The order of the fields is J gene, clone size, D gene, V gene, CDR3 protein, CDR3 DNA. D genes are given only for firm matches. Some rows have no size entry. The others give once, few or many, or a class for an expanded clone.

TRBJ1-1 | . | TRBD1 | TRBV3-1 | CASSHSGGGEAFF | TGTGCCAGCAGCCATTCAGGGGGCGGTGAAGCTTTCTTT
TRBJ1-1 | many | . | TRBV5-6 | CASSPSFQVGTEAFF | TGTGCCAGCAGCCCGTCGTTCCAGGTCGGCACTGAAGCTTTCTTT
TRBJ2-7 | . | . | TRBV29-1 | CSASRDIYEQYF | TGCAGTGCTAGCCGGGATATTTACGAGCAGTACTTC
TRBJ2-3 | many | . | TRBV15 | CATSSGPTDTQYF | TGTGCCACCAGCAGCGGCCCCACAGATACGCAGTATTTT
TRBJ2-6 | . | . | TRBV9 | CASTSDEGLGANVLTF | TGTGCCAGCACCAGTGATGAGGGTCTTGGGGCCAACGTCCTGACTTTC
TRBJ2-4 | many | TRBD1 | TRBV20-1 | CSARELGQGNIQYF | TGCAGTGCTAGAGAGCTGGGACAGGGGAACATTCAGTACTTC
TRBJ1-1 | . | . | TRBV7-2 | CASGPRTGMNTEAFF | TGTGCCAGCGGCCCCCGGACGGGGATGAACACTGAAGCTTTCTTT
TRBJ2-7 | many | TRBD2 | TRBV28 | CASTPGTSHGREQYF | TGTGCCAGCACCCCCGGGACTAGCCACGGTCGCGAGCAGTACTTC
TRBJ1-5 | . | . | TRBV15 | CATSSGRGNNQPQHF | TGTGCCACCAGCAGTGGTCGGGGCAACAATCAGCCCCAGCATTTT
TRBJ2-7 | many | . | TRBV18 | CASSPQASSYEQYF | TGTGCCAGCTCACCACAGGCTAGCTCCTACGAGCAGTACTTC
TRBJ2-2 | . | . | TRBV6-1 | CASRPAEGQTGELFF | TGTGCCAGCAGGCCGGCAGAGGGGCAAACCGGGGAGCTGTTTTTT
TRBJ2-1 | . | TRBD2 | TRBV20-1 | CSAPRLAGGDVSYNEQFF | TGCAGTGCTCCTAGACTAGCGGGAGGTGATGTCTCCTACAATGAGCAGTTCTTC
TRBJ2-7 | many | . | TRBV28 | CASSLGKYEQYF | TGTGCCAGCAGTCTTGGGAAATACGAGCAGTACTTC
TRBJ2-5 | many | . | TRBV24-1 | CATSDTRPTQGHGETQYF | TGTGCCACCAGTGATACGCGTCCTACTCAGGGGCACGGAGAGACCCAGTACTTC
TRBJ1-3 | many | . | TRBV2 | CASSIQGSGNTIYF | TGTGCCAGCAGTATACAGGGCTCTGGAAACACCATATATTTT
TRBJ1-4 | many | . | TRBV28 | CASSPGAGGEKLFF | TGTGCCAGCAGCCCTGGGGCAGGCGGTGAAAAACTGTTTTTT
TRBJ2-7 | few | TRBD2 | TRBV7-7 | CASSPRVGRAYEQYF | TGTGCTAGCAGCCCGAGGGTCGGGAGGGCCTACGAGCAGTACTTC
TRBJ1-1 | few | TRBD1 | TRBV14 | CASSPWTGGRMNTEAFF | TGTGCCAGCAGCCCCTGGACAGGGGGAAGGATGAACACTGAAGCTTTCTTT
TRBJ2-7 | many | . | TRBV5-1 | CASSFWTDYEQYF | TGCGCCAGCAGCTTTTGGACTGACTACGAGCAGTACTTC
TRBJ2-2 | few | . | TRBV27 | CASSLRRPNTGELFF | TGTGCCAGCAGTTTACGGAGACCGAACACCGGGGAGCTGTTTTTT
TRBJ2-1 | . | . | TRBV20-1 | CSATGGYNEQFF | TGCAGTGCTACGGGCGGCTACAATGAGCAGTTCTTC
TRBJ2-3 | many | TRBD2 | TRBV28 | CASSPRTSGRVADTQYF | TGTGCCAGCAGCCCACGGACTAGCGGGAGGGTAGCAGATACGCAGTATTTT
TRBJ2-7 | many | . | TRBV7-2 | CASSHGRGPRGNDEQYF | TGTGCCAGCAGCCATGGAAGGGGGCCCCGCGGGAACGACGAGCAGTACTTC
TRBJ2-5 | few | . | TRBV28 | CASSSPRGAGETQYF | TGTGCCAGCAGTAGCCCCCGGGGGGCGGGGGAGACCCAGTACTTC
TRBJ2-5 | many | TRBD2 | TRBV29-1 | CSVPWGGNAQETQYF | TGCAGCGTTCCTTGGGGGGGAAACGCCCAAGAGACCCAGTACTTC
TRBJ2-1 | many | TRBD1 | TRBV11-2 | CASSPRGSTYNEQFF | TGTGCCAGCAGCCCCAGGGGGAGCACCTACAATGAGCAGTTCTTC
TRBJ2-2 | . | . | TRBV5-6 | CASDLIWGTGELFF | TGTGCCAGCGACCTCATCTGGGGGACCGGGGAGCTGTTTTTT
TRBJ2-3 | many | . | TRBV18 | CASSPRRGTDTQYF | TGTGCCAGCTCACCCAGGCGGGGCACAGATACGCAGTATTTT
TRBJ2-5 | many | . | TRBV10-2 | CASLGKTQYF | TGCGCCAGTTTGGGGAAGACCCAGTACTTC
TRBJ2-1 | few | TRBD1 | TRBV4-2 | CASSPPRTGYSYNEQFF | TGTGCCAGCAGCCCCCCCAGGACAGGCTATTCCTACAATGAGCAGTTCTTC
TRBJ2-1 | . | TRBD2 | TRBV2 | CASRGLADNEQFF | TGTGCCAGCAGGGGACTAGCGGACAATGAGCAGTTCTTC
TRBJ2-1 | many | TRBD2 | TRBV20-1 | CSARDVSGSSYNEQFF | TGCAGTGCTAGAGATGTTAGCGGGAGCTCCTACAATGAGCAGTTCTTC
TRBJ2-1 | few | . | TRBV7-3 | CASSTTGTTYNEQFF | TGTGCCAGCTCCACTACCGGGACAACCTACAATGAGCAGTTCTTC
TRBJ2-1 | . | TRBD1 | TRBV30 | CATGQGAGYNEQFF | TGTGCAACGGGACAGGGGGCAGGTTACAATGAGCAGTTCTTC
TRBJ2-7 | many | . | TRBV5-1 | CASSLGGASYEQYF | TGCGCCAGCAGCTTAGGGGGGGCCTCCTACGAGCAGTACTTC
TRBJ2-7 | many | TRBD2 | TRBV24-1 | CATSDPASGTSVEQYF | TGTGCCACCAGTGACCCCGCTAGCGGAACCTCTGTTGAGCAGTACTTC
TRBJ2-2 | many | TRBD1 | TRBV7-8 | CASSYRTGANTGELFF | TGTGCCAGCAGCTACCGGACAGGGGCCAACACCGGGGAGCTGTTTTTT
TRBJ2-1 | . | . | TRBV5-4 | CASSFIDEQFF | TGTGCCAGCAGCTTCATCGATGAGCAGTTCTTC
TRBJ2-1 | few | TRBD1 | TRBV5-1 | CASSLEGQGWGNEQFF | TGCGCCAGCAGCTTGGAGGGACAGGGATGGGGCAATGAGCAGTTCTTC
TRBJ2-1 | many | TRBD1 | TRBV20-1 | CSARGEGTAFDEQFF | TGCAGTGCTAGAGGTGAAGGGACAGCCTTTGATGAGCAGTTCTTC
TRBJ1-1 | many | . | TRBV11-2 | CASSLYRESVSAEAFF | TGTGCCAGCAGCTTATACCGGGAGTCGGTATCCGCTGAAGCTTTCTTT
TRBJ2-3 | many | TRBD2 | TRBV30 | CAWTQGTSGRGDTQYF | TGTGCCTGGACCCAAGGGACTAGCGGGAGAGGGGATACGCAGTATTTT
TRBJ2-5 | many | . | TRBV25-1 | CASSESESQETQYF | TGTGCCAGCAGTGAATCAGAGTCACAAGAGACCCAGTACTTC